The 7 T cell receptor beta chains listed next were all sequenced from one sample in a study of T cell responses to AZD1222 COVID-19 vaccine. TCRdb keeps only in-frame clones here, not all; method: immunoSEQ multiplex PCR. In the table there are around 110,000 clones, roughly 85% of which are singletons. Here the sequenced sample was peripheral blood, taken on day 0 of MenACWY control vaccination. The receptors were sampled from an adult in good health.

This clone was observed once. The V gene is TRBV6-5, the J gene TRBJ1-5, with 8 bases fitting TRBD1. Germline values: CDR1 MNHEY, CDR2 SVGAGI. V lost 6 bases to trimming and J lost 0 bases; unmatched junction nucleotides: 4. This CDR3 has 15 amino acids. DNA for the CDR3: TGTGCCAGCAGCCGAGGACAGGGTAGCAATCAGCCCCAGCATTTT. Amino acid sequence: CASSRGQGSNQPQHF.

The gene calls are TRBV27 and TRBJ2-1, with D possibly matching TRBD1 (6 bases). V was shortened by 4 bases and J by 2 bases, with 12 bases between the two germline ends. The CDR3 length is 15 residues. CDR1 is MNHEY and CDR2 is SMNVEV in the germline V gene (reference sequence). CDR3 bases: TGTGCCAGCAGTTGGGCAGGGGAACCCTACAATGAGCAGTTCTTC. As protein: CASSWAGEPYNEQFF.

This chain links TRBV7-2 with TRBJ1-6; D call uncertain. V was trimmed by 3 bases and J by 7 bases, leaving 7 bases between them. Germline assignment: CDR1 SGHTA and CDR2 FQGNSA. This CDR3 is built from 13 residues. Here the CDR3 DNA reads TGTGCCAGCAGCTTTGGGCAAAATTCACCCCTCCACTTT. Its translation: CASSFGQNSPLHF.

This chain joins TRBV19 and TRBJ2-7; 11 bases are a match to TRBD1. J lost 2 bases, V lost 8 bases, and 8 bases had no gene match. This CDR3 spans 15 amino acids. The germline CDR1 and CDR2 sequences are LNHDA and SQIVND (reference sequence). CDR3 bases: TGTGCCAGTGGTAGTGGACAGGGGGCAGCCTACGAGCAGTACTTC. Its protein product is CASGSGQGAAYEQYF.

J is TRBJ1-2 and V is TRBV28; 8 nucleotides match TRBD1. Germline-derived CDR1 and CDR2 are MDHEN and SYDVKM. The CDR3 loop spans 13 amino acids. V gave up 7 bases and J gave up 4 bases; unmatched junction bases: 5. The CDR3 here is CASNTGGVYGYTF. CDR3 nucleotide sequence: TGTGCCAGCAACACAGGGGGAGTCTATGGCTACACCTTC.

The rearrangement uses TRBV5-1 and TRBJ2-3; maybe TRBD1 (6 bases). The CDR3 runs 14 residues. Trimming shortened V by 0 bases and J by 4 bases, and 9 bases separated the two germline ends. Germline V gene sequence: CDR1 SGHRS, CDR2 YFSETQ. This CDR3 reads CASSLDRAPDTQYF. CDR3 coding DNA: TGCGCCAGCAGCTTGGACAGGGCGCCAGATACGCAGTATTTT.

The chain carries TRBV6-2 or TRBV6-3 and TRBJ1-5, with 8 bases identical to TRBD1. The CDR3 sequence is 19 residues long. Germline values: CDR1 MNHEY, CDR2 SVGEGT. V was clipped by 5 bases and J by 0 bases; unmatched bases: 15. CDR3 loop: CASSAGGAGGFLSNQPQHF. DNA for the CDR3: TGTGCCAGCAGTGCGGGCGGGGCAGGGGGCTTCCTTAGCAATCAGCCCCAGCATTTT.